Included here is one T cell receptor (beta chain) sequence, with context. As originally analysed: Estimates of nucleated cell counts were drawn from the amplification of reference gene primers. Using immunoSEQ multiplex PCR, the repertoire was profiled, and TCRdb retains in-frame clones only, with some absent. The D gene and trimming were derived from the DNA, and the V and J assignments and clone size from that table. The repertoire has a few hundred thousand clones, 85% to 90% of them found once; the top ten carry under 2.5%. Germline lookup yields CDR1 WNHNN and CDR2 SYGVQD (reference sequence). CDR3 size: 13 residues. V was cut by 3 bases and J by 0 bases, with 5 bases left in between. This specimen comes from a study of blood T cell repertoires in COVID-19.

This chain connects TRBV10-1 to TRBJ1-1, with D uncertain. This clonotype was sampled from a woman in her sixties or seventies in a cohort exposed to, infected with or recovered from COVID-19 (not recorded which). Sequenced: PBMCs or T cells enriched from blood (not recorded which). In DNA form, the CDR3 reads TGCGCCAGCAGTGATATCCTGAACACTGAAGCTTTCTTT. Translating gives CASSDILNTEAFF.